Shown below are 29 T cell receptor beta chains from a single sample sequenced in a study of cytomegalovirus exposure and HLA in healthy donors. PCR used 60 Vbeta primers and 13 Jbeta primers. The data were produced by immunoSEQ multiplex PCR, yet TCRdb's version contains in-frame clones alone and is incomplete. The sample is made up of around 200,000 clones, and the top ten hold about 0.79% of it. Specimen: PBMCs. These receptors were collected from a young woman in good health and CMV-seropositive.

The chain recombines TRBV12-5 with TRBJ1-2; D uncertain. Trimming took off 1 base at V and 0 bases at J, with 12 bases between the two ends. CDR3 size: 16 residues. Germline V gene lookup returns CDR1 LGHNT and CDR2 FRNRAP. The CDR3 is CASGLDPGRTNYGYTF. CDR3 coding DNA: TGTGCTAGTGGTTTGGACCCTGGGAGGACTAACTATGGCTACACCTTC.

The genes are TRBV9 and TRBJ2-6, with a possible D match to TRBD1 (5 bases). V lost 1 base and J lost 0, with 5 bases in between. The CDR3 extends over 15 amino acids. Germline V gives CDR1 SGDLS, CDR2 YYNGEE. The DNA of the CDR3 is TGTGCCAGCAGCGTACAGGGCTCTGGGGCCAACGTCCTGACTTTC. It yields the protein CASSVQGSGANVLTF.

The rearrangement uses TRBV19 and TRBJ1-5; 8 bases map to TRBD1. The CDR3 spans 17 residues. V lost 5 bases to trimming and J lost 7 bases; unmatched junction nucleotides: 16. The germline V gene has CDR1 LNHDA and CDR2 SQIVND (reference sequence). The CDR3 coding sequence is TGTGCCAGTAGTTATTTATTTTCAACCGACAGGGGACAGCCCCAGCATTTT. Amino acid sequence: CASSYLFSTDRGQPQHF.

The gene calls are TRBV6-6 and TRBJ2-7, with TRBD1 matching 10 bases. CDR3 length equals 15 residues. With V trimmed by 0 bases and J by 3 bases, 2 bases remained unmatched. The germline gives CDR1 MNHNY, CDR2 SVGAGI (reference sequence). The CDR3 bases are TGTGCCAGCAGTTACTCTGGGACAGGGGTCTACGAGCAGTACTTC. It encodes CASSYSGTGVYEQYF.

The J gene is TRBJ2-1, the V gene TRBV2, with D unresolved. The germline CDR1 and CDR2 sequences are SNHLY and FYNNEI. CDR3 length: 12 amino acids. Trimming removed 2 bases at V and 3 bases at J, with 2 bases between. The CDR3 nucleotides are TGTGCCAGCAGTGAACACTACAATGAGCAGTTCTTC. It yields the protein CASSEHYNEQFF.

J is TRBJ2-6 and V is TRBV6-4, with no clear D. Germline assignment: CDR1 MRHNA and CDR2 SNTAGT. V lost 4 bases, J lost 0 bases, and 7 bases lay in between. The CDR3 extends over 15 amino acids. CDR3 DNA sequence: TGTGCCAGCAGTGTCTCTCACTCTGGGGCCAACGTCCTGACTTTC. Its protein is CASSVSHSGANVLTF.

In DNA form, the CDR3 reads TGTGCCTGGAGTGTAGGCTCGGGGTTTCAGCCCCAGCATTTT. The encoded protein is CAWSVGSGFQPQHF. V is TRBV30 and J is TRBJ1-5; D call uncertain. The V gene lost 0 bases and the J gene lost 6 bases, with 12 bases spanning the gap. The CDR3 is made up of 14 amino acids. Germline loops: CDR1 GTSNPN, CDR2 SVGIG (reference sequence). The variable domain in full, with the rest retrieved from reference TRBV30 and TRBJ1-5, is SQTIHQWPATLVQPVGSPLSLECTVEGTSNPNLYWYRQAAGRGLQLLFYSVGIGQISSEVPQNLSASRPQDRQFILSSKKLLLSDSGFYLCAWSVGSGFQPQHFGDGTRLSIL.

This CDR3 reads CASSRDRESYEQYF. In DNA, the CDR3 is TGTGCCAGCAGCCGGGACAGGGAGTCCTACGAGCAGTACTTC. The V call is TRBV5-4, the J call TRBJ2-7; 9 nucleotides match TRBD1. Losses at the gene ends were 4 bases for V and 1 base for J; bases not matched to a gene: 3. The CDR3 has 14 amino acids. CDR1 is SGHNT and CDR2 is YYREEE in the germline V gene (reference sequence).

Comment on this clone: This same CDR3 is encoded by further DNA sequences in the sample. The gene calls are TRBV19 and TRBJ1-1, with D maybe TRBD1 (5 bases). The V gene's germline CDR1 is LNHDA and CDR2 SQIVND (reference sequence). The CDR3 has 13 amino acids. The V gene lost 2 bases and the J gene lost 1 base, with 5 bases spanning the gap. The CDR3 nucleotides are TGTGCCAGTAGTATAAGGGGGAACACTGAAGCTTTCTTT. Its translation is CASSIRGNTEAFF.

The chain has TRBV5-1 and TRBJ2-7, with 7 positions matching TRBD2. V lost 4 bases, J lost 4 bases, and 5 bases stayed unmatched. The germline gives CDR1 SGHRS, CDR2 YFSETQ. The CDR3 loop spans 13 amino acids. The CDR3 region has the DNA TGCGCCAGCAGCCAAGGGACTAAATACGAGCAGTACTTC. Translated: CASSQGTKYEQYF.

V usage is TRBV6-1 and J usage is TRBJ2-2, with 10 bases lining up with TRBD1. Germline CDR1 reads MNHNS; CDR2 reads SASEGT. This CDR3 has 15 amino acids. V lost 5 bases to trimming and J lost 5 bases; unmatched junction nucleotides: 5. CDR3 amino acids: CASSFRDRGTGELFF. The CDR3 DNA follows: TGTGCCAGCAGTTTTCGGGACAGGGGTACCGGGGAGCTGTTTTTT.

This chain connects TRBV2 to TRBJ1-2; 7 bases align to TRBD1. After removal of 4 bases from V and 4 bases from J, the junction contained 3 bases not matched to a gene. The CDR3 runs 13 residues. The germline V gene has CDR1 SNHLY and CDR2 FYNNEI. The CDR3 spells CASSAGQIYGYTF. The CDR3 bases are TGTGCCAGCAGTGCGGGACAGATCTATGGCTACACCTTC.

The J gene is TRBJ1-1, the V gene TRBV29-1, with unresolved D. This CDR3 spans 11 amino acids. Germline assignment: CDR1 SQVTM and CDR2 ANQGSEA. Trimming stripped 7 bases from V and 4 bases from J, with 10 bases between. The DNA for the CDR3 is TGCAGCGCTCTATGGAGCACTGAAGCTTTCTTT. Protein sequence: CSALWSTEAFF.

The chain links TRBV30 to TRBJ1-3; the D gene is possibly TRBD1 (6 bases). Germline loops: CDR1 GTSNPN, CDR2 SVGIG (reference sequence). Trimming cost V 5 bases and J 2 bases, with 13 bases left between them. The CDR3 loop spans 14 amino acids. The DNA for the CDR3 is TGTGCCTGGCAAACAGGGTTTCCTGGAAACACCATATATTTT. Its translation: CAWQTGFPGNTIYF.

This chain links TRBV4-3 with TRBJ2-7; 8 bases fit TRBD2. V lost 4 bases and J lost 1; bases outside the gene matches: 6. The CDR3 has 15 amino acids. The germline V gene has CDR1 LGHNA and CDR2 YSLEER. Written as DNA, the CDR3 is TGCGCCAGCAGCCTCAATAGCGGGGAGTCCTACGAGCAGTACTTC. Its translation is CASSLNSGESYEQYF.

The chain recombines TRBV2 with TRBJ1-2, with TRBD1 matching over 9 bases. Per germline, CDR1 SNHLY and CDR2 FYNNEI. This CDR3 has 15 residues. Trimming cost V 6 bases and J 8 bases; bases outside gene matches: 13. Here the CDR3 reads CASRPLGTGRGGYTF. The DNA of the CDR3 is TGTGCCAGCAGACCCCTGGGGACAGGGCGGGGAGGCTACACCTTC.

The chain is built from TRBV2 and TRBJ2-1; 8 bases line up with TRBD1. After removal of 11 bases from V and 2 bases from J, the junction contained 8 bases not matched to a gene. This CDR3 region has 14 residues. Germline CDR1 reads SNHLY; CDR2 reads FYNNEI. The DNA of the CDR3 is TGTGCCGCAGCAGGGGGCGACGCCTACAATGAGCAGTTCTTC. It translates to CAAAGGDAYNEQFF.

V gene TRBV7-9 combines with J gene TRBJ2-1, with 8 bases aligning to TRBD1. Germline lookup yields CDR1 SEHNR and CDR2 FQNEAQ (reference sequence). Trimming at V came to 5 bases and at J to 1 base, leaving 4 bases not matched to a gene. The CDR3 loop spans 15 amino acids. The CDR3: CASSPQGASYNEQFF. The CDR3 DNA is TGTGCCAGCAGCCCTCAGGGGGCATCCTACAATGAGCAGTTCTTC.

The chain combines TRBV30 with TRBJ1-4; TRBD1 aligns across 7 bases. V lost 2 bases to trimming and J lost 4 bases; unmatched junction nucleotides: 4. The V gene's germline CDR1 is GTSNPN and CDR2 SVGIG (reference sequence). CDR3 length: 14 residues. CDR3 sequence reads: CAWSSTGINEKLFF. The CDR3, as DNA: TGTGCCTGGAGTTCGACAGGGATTAATGAAAAACTGTTTTTT.

V is TRBV5-6 and J is TRBJ2-3; D unclear. Germline loops: CDR1 SGHDT, CDR2 YYEEEE. The CDR3 spans 16 residues. Trimming removed 7 bases at V and 5 bases at J, with 23 bases between. The CDR3 DNA reads TGTGCCAGCGTCCCCTCTCCCACGAACTCACGAGATACGCAGTATTTT. As protein: CASVPSPTNSRDTQYF. Supplemented by reference TRBV5-6 and TRBJ2-3, the full variable domain reads DAGVTQSPTHLIKTRGQQVTLRCSPKSGHDTVSWYQQALGQGPQFIFQYYEEEERQRGNFPDRFSGHQFPNYSSELNVNALLLGDSALYLCASVPSPTNSRDTQYFGPGTRLTVL.

This chain links TRBV5-6 with TRBJ2-2, with TRBD2 as a possible D gene (6 bases). V lost 0 bases, J lost 4 bases, and 13 bases lay in between. This CDR3 contains 16 residues. Germline values: CDR1 SGHDT, CDR2 YYEEEE. CDR3 DNA: TGTGCCAGCAGCTTGGTTGCGGGGCGGGTCACCGGGGAGCTGTTTTTT. Translating it yields CASSLVAGRVTGELFF.

The chain recombines TRBV5-6 with TRBJ1-2; a possible D gene is TRBD1 (5 bases). CDR3 length: 16 amino acids. CDR1 is SGHDT, CDR2 YYEEEE, per germline. V was cut by 1 base and J by 0 bases, with 13 bases left in between. The CDR3, as DNA: TGTGCCAGCAGCTTGAATATTCAGGGCCCTAACTATGGCTACACCTTC. Translated, it gives CASSLNIQGPNYGYTF. The full variable domain, rest sourced from reference TRBV5-6 and TRBJ1-2, is DAGVTQSPTHLIKTRGQQVTLRCSPKSGHDTVSWYQQALGQGPQFIFQYYEEEERQRGNFPDRFSGHQFPNYSSELNVNALLLGDSALYLCASSLNIQGPNYGYTFGSGTRLTVV.

V gene TRBV11-3 combines with J gene TRBJ1-3; D possibly corresponds to TRBD1 (5 bases). The CDR3 is 16 residues long. Looked up from germline, CDR1 is SGHNT and CDR2 is YENEEA. Deletions cut 3 bases from V and 1 base from J, with 13 bases between. The CDR3 spells CASSFMQGISGNTIYF. The DNA of the CDR3 is TGTGCCAGCAGCTTTATGCAGGGAATATCTGGAAACACCATATATTTT. The complete variable domain, with remaining parts taken from reference TRBV11-3 and TRBJ1-3, reads EAGVVQSPRYKIIEKKQPVAFWCNPISGHNTLYWYLQNLGQGPELLIRYENEEAVDDSQLPKDRFSAERLKGVDSTLKIQPAELGDSAVYLCASSFMQGISGNTIYFGEGSWLTVV.

The genes are TRBV19 and TRBJ1-1; 10 nucleotides line up with TRBD1. Per germline, CDR1 LNHDA and CDR2 SQIVND (reference sequence). The CDR3 is 12 residues long. Trimming at V came to 3 bases and at J to 10 bases, leaving 2 bases not matched to a gene. The CDR3 bases are TGTGCCAGTAGTATCTGGGACAGGGGAGCTTTCTTT. Amino acid sequence: CASSIWDRGAFF.

This chain links TRBV2 with TRBJ1-2, with 10 bases aligning to TRBD1. The V and J ends lost 4 bases and 6 bases, in that order; junction bases with no gene match: 8. The CDR3 is made up of 15 amino acids. Germline V CDR1 and CDR2: SNHLY, FYNNEI. The CDR3 DNA reads TGTGCCAGCAGTGCTCGGGACAGGGGAGGGGATGGCTACACCTTC. It translates to CASSARDRGGDGYTF.

V usage is TRBV10-2 and J usage is TRBJ2-3, with a weak D call TRBD2 (6 bases). The CDR3 consists of 17 residues. V lost 7 bases and J lost 0, with 20 bases in between. Germline V CDR1 and CDR2: WSHSY, SAAADI. CDR3 bases: TGCGCCAGCATCTCCCTGGGGGTAGCGGCTAGCACAGATACGCAGTATTTT. Translation: CASISLGVAASTDTQYF.

The rearrangement uses TRBV5-6 and TRBJ1-3; D call uncertain. CDR3 length equals 16 residues. V was clipped by 0 bases and J by 0 bases, with 10 bases between them. Germline assignment: CDR1 SGHDT and CDR2 YYEEEE. The CDR3 DNA reads TGTGCCAGCAGCTTGGGCGGAGGCAACTCTGGAAACACCATATATTTT. This codes for CASSLGGGNSGNTIYF.

V and J are TRBV5-6 and TRBJ2-7, with D possibly being TRBD2 (6 bases). The CDR3 is made up of 16 amino acids. The V gene's germline CDR1 is SGHDT and CDR2 YYEEEE. Trimming shortened V by 3 bases and J by 1 base, and 17 bases separated the two germline ends. The CDR3 is CASSYLARKGSYEQYF. The CDR3 DNA follows: TGTGCCAGCAGCTACCTAGCGCGTAAGGGGTCCTACGAGCAGTACTTC.

The chain links TRBV28 to TRBJ2-1; D is uncertain. Germline CDR1 reads MDHEN; CDR2 reads SYDVKM. V lost 3 bases, J lost 8 bases, and 5 bases lay in between. The CDR3 is 11 residues long. The CDR3 protein is CASSFLYEQFF. The CDR3 DNA reads TGTGCCAGCAGTTTTCTCTATGAGCAGTTCTTC.